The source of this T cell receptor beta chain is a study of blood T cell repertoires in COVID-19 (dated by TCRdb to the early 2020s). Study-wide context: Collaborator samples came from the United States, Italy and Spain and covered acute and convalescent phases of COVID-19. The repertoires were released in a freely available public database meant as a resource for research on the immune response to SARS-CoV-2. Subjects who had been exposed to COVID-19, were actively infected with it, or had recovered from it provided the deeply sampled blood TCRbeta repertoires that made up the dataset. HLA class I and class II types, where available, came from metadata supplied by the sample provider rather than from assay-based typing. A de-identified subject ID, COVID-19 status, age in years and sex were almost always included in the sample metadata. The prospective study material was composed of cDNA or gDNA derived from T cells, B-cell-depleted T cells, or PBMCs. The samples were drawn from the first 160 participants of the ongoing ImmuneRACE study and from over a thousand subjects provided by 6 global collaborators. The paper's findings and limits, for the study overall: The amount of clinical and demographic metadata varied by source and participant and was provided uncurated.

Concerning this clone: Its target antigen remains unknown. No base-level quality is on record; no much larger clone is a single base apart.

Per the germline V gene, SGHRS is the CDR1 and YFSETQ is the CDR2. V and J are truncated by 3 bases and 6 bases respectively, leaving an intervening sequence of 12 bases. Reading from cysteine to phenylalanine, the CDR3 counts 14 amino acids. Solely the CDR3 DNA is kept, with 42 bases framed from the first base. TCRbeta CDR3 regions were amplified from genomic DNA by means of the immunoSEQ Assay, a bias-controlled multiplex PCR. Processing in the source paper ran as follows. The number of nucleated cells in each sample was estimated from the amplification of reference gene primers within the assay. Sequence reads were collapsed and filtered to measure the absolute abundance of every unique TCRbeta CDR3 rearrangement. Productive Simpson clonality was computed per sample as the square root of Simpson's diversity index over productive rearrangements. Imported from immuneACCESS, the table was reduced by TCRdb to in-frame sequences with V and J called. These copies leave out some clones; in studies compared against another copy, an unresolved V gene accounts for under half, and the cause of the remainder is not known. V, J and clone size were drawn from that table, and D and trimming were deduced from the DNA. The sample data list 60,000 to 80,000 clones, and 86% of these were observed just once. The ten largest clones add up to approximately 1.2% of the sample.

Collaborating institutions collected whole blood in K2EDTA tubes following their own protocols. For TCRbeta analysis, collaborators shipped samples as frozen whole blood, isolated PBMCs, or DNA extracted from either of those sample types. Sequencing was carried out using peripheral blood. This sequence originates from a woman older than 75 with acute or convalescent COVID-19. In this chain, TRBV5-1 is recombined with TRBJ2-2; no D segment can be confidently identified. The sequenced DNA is TGCGCCAGCAGCTCGATTGGGCGTTCCGGGGAGCTGTTTTTT. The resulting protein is CASSSIGRSGELFF.